This TCR beta chain stems from a study of CD8+ T cells in alopecia areata. Reverse transcribed after extraction, RNA yielded cDNA as the sequencing template. Profiling relied on immunoSEQ multiplex PCR, and the TCRdb table lists in-frame clones only, not all of them. In the table there are around 110,000 clones, roughly 89% of which are singletons. Indicated treatment: oral pan-JAK inhibitor, 5-10 mg twice daily. V was pared by 4 bases and J by 6 bases, with 7 bases of the junction left unmatched. In germline, CDR1 is SQVTM, CDR2 ANQGSEA. The length of the CDR3 is 14 residues. The sample consisted of CD8+ T cells sorted from blood, taken at week 24, from a patient treated with tofacitinib. The rearrangement links TRBV29-1 to TRBJ2-2, with 8 bases lining up with TRBD2. The source of this sequence is a human donor with alopecia areata. CDR3 amino acids: CSVGAGGLAGELFF. For the CDR3, the DNA is TGCAGCGTTGGGGCGGGGGGCCTCGCCGGGGAGCTGTTTTTT.